These 6 T cell receptor beta chains came from one sample sequenced in a study of blood T cell repertoires in COVID-19. Produced via immunoSEQ multiplex PCR; TCRdb's table is partial and in-frame only. The table includes about 210,000 clones, about 88% detected once. The sequenced sample consisted of peripheral blood. The receptors shown here come from a man aged 65 to 79 with acute or convalescent COVID-19.

The rearrangement joins TRBV11-2 to TRBJ2-1; 9 nucleotides match TRBD1. V shed 2 bases, J shed 12 bases, and the junction held 8 bases outside the gene matches. CDR1 and CDR2 (germline): SGHAT, FQNNGV. The CDR3 sequence is 14 residues long. The CDR3 is CASSLWTGVGGQFF. CDR3 DNA sequence: TGTGCCAGCAGCTTATGGACAGGGGTTGGGGGGCAGTTCTTC.

The chain joins TRBV7-6 to TRBJ2-7; weak D call: TRBD2 (5 bases). V lost 0 bases and J 0 bases, leaving 6 bases between the germline ends. There are 14 residues in the CDR3. Germline V gene lookup returns CDR1 SGHVS and CDR2 FNYEAQ. CDR3 coding DNA: TGTGCCAGCAGCTTAGCGGCGGGCTCCTACGAGCAGTACTTC. This sequence encodes CASSLAAGSYEQYF.

The chain couples TRBV25-1 to TRBJ2-3; 7 nucleotides line up with TRBD1. The CDR3 loop spans 15 amino acids. The germline V gene has CDR1 MGHDK and CDR2 SYGVNS. The ends lost 0 bases at V and 6 bases at J; junction bases unmatched: 6. This chain's CDR3 is CASSEYMRGRDTQYF. The CDR3 nucleotides are TGTGCCAGCAGTGAATATATGAGGGGGCGGGATACGCAGTATTTT. The variable domain in full, with the rest retrieved from reference TRBV25-1 and TRBJ2-3, is EADIYQTPRYLVIGTGKKITLECSQTMGHDKMYWYQQDPGMELHLIHYSYGVNSTEKGDLSSESTVSRIRTEHFPLTLESARPSHTSQYLCASSEYMRGRDTQYFGPGTRLTVL.

V is TRBV4-1 and J is TRBJ1-5; D is uncertain. V was shortened by 0 bases and J by 7 bases, with 7 bases between the two germline ends. CDR1 and CDR2 from the germline V gene are MGHRA and YSYEKL. CDR3 length equals 13 residues. The chain's CDR3 is CASSQDSGQPQHF. CDR3 coding DNA: TGCGCCAGCAGCCAAGATTCGGGACAGCCCCAGCATTTT.

The V gene is TRBV10-3, the J gene TRBJ2-1; D unresolved. The CDR3 sequence is 13 residues long. Trimming removed 0 bases from V and 8 bases from J, with 8 bases in between. Germline V gives CDR1 ENHRY, CDR2 SYGVKD. As DNA, the CDR3 is TGTGCCATCAGTGAGTCCCCCACAGATGAGCAGTTCTTC. Protein: CAISESPTDEQFF.

This chain connects TRBV7-8 to TRBJ1-4; D possibly corresponds to TRBD1 (5 bases). The length of the CDR3 is 16 residues. V was trimmed by 5 bases and J by 8 bases, leaving 21 bases between them. The germline CDR1 and CDR2 sequences are SGHVS and FQNEAQ. In DNA form, the CDR3 reads TGTGCCAGCAGCCTGGACCGTAAGGGGTTCGGGGAAAAACTGTTTTTT. Protein: CASSLDRKGFGEKLFF.